A selection of T cell receptor beta chains follows, all from one sample in a study of blood T cell repertoires in COVID-19. Method: immunoSEQ multiplex PCR; TCRdb's copy keeps in-frame clones and lacks some. This table holds roughly 500,000 clones, around nine tenths found once. Input material: PBMCs or T cells enriched from blood (not recorded which). Receptors were obtained from a woman in her thirties or forties who had recovered from COVID-19. Both conserved end residues are part of each CDR3. Fields, in order: D gene, clone size, V gene, J gene, CDR3 DNA, CDR3 protein. D genes are given only for firm matches. For some rows the clone size is stated as once, few or many, or as a class when expanded; others skip it.

D gene: .; clone size: .; V gene: TRBV29-1; J gene: TRBJ2-1; CDR3 DNA: TGCAGCGCCGCATCCAGCTCCTACAATGAGCAGTTCTTC; CDR3 protein: CSAASSSYNEQFF
D gene: TRBD1; clone size: .; V gene: TRBV7-2; J gene: TRBJ1-6; CDR3 DNA: TGTGCCAGCAGCAGTACAGCGGGGACAGGCTACGGTTCACCCCTCCACTTT; CDR3 protein: CASSSTAGTGYGSPLHF
D gene: .; clone size: .; V gene: TRBV5-1; J gene: TRBJ2-7; CDR3 DNA: TGCGCCAGCAGCTTTAACAGATACGAGCAGTACTTC; CDR3 protein: CASSFNRYEQYF
D gene: TRBD1; clone size: .; V gene: TRBV5-8; J gene: TRBJ2-3; CDR3 DNA: TGTGCCAATACTGACAGGGCCGTAACAGATACGCAGTATTTT; CDR3 protein: CANTDRAVTDTQYF
D gene: TRBD1; clone size: .; V gene: TRBV6-5; J gene: TRBJ1-2; CDR3 DNA: TGTGCCAGCAGCGAGAGGCGACAGGGCTATGGCTACACCTTC; CDR3 protein: CASSERRQGYGYTF
D gene: .; clone size: .; V gene: TRBV7-9; J gene: TRBJ1-3; CDR3 DNA: TGTGCCAGCAGTCAAACAGGGTCCCGGGGCTATGGAAACACCATATATTTT; CDR3 protein: CASSQTGSRGYGNTIYF
D gene: TRBD1; clone size: few; V gene: TRBV7-2; J gene: TRBJ1-5; CDR3 DNA: TGTGCCAGCAGCTCACACACAGGGGACGATCAGCCCCAGCATTTT; CDR3 protein: CASSSHTGDDQPQHF
D gene: .; clone size: .; V gene: TRBV3-1/TRBV3-2; J gene: TRBJ2-3; CDR3 DNA: TGTGCCAGCAGCCTAGGGACTTTGGTCCAGTATTTT; CDR3 protein: CASSLGTLVQYF
D gene: TRBD2; clone size: .; V gene: TRBV20-1; J gene: TRBJ2-7; CDR3 DNA: TGCAGTGCTAGTTGGCCCTACGGGGGGGTCCACGAGCAGTACTTC; CDR3 protein: CSASWPYGGVHEQYF
D gene: TRBD1; clone size: .; V gene: TRBV7-2; J gene: TRBJ1-1; CDR3 DNA: TGTGCCAGCAGCCTCGACAGGGTCGCTGAAGCTTTCTTT; CDR3 protein: CASSLDRVAEAFF
D gene: .; clone size: .; V gene: TRBV12-3/TRBV12-4; J gene: TRBJ1-1; CDR3 DNA: TGTGCCAGCCTACCGGGATCGAACACTGAAGCTTTCTTT; CDR3 protein: CASLPGSNTEAFF
D gene: TRBD1; clone size: .; V gene: TRBV30; J gene: TRBJ2-3; CDR3 DNA: TGTGCCTGGGCCGATGCGCAGGGGGCCACAGATACGCAGTATTTT; CDR3 protein: CAWADAQGATDTQYF
D gene: .; clone size: .; V gene: TRBV24-1; J gene: TRBJ2-1; CDR3 DNA: TGTGCCACCAGTGCGAGGTTGAATGAGCAGTTCTTC; CDR3 protein: CATSARLNEQFF
D gene: TRBD1; clone size: once; V gene: TRBV9; J gene: TRBJ2-2; CDR3 DNA: TGTGCCAGCAGCGAACAGGGGGCGTTTGACACCGGGGAGCTGTTTTTT; CDR3 protein: CASSEQGAFDTGELFF
D gene: .; clone size: .; V gene: TRBV7-8; J gene: TRBJ1-4; CDR3 DNA: TGTGCCAGCCTGCCGGGAGGGTTTAATGAAAAACTGTTTTTT; CDR3 protein: CASLPGGFNEKLFF
D gene: .; clone size: .; V gene: TRBV9; J gene: TRBJ1-2; CDR3 DNA: TGTGCCAGCAGCGTAGCAGGGACTGGCTATGGCTACACCTTC; CDR3 protein: CASSVAGTGYGYTF
D gene: .; clone size: .; V gene: TRBV7-2; J gene: TRBJ1-3; CDR3 DNA: TGTGCCAGCAGCCCAGGAAGCTCTGGAAACACCATATATTTT; CDR3 protein: CASSPGSSGNTIYF
D gene: TRBD1; clone size: .; V gene: TRBV19; J gene: TRBJ2-3; CDR3 DNA: TGTGCCAGTAGCCGGGACAGGGGGACAGATACGCAGTATTTT; CDR3 protein: CASSRDRGTDTQYF
D gene: TRBD1; clone size: .; V gene: TRBV2; J gene: TRBJ1-2; CDR3 DNA: TGTGCCAGCAGTGAAGGGACAGGGCTCTATGGCTACACCTTC; CDR3 protein: CASSEGTGLYGYTF
D gene: TRBD1; clone size: .; V gene: TRBV6-1; J gene: TRBJ2-7; CDR3 DNA: TGTGCCAGCAGTGAATACTGGGACAGGGCCTACGAGCAGTACTTC; CDR3 protein: CASSEYWDRAYEQYF
D gene: .; clone size: few; V gene: TRBV11-2; J gene: TRBJ1-5; CDR3 DNA: TGTGCCAGCAGCCCGGGGGGGACGAGCAATCAGCCCCAGCATTTT; CDR3 protein: CASSPGGTSNQPQHF
D gene: TRBD1; clone size: .; V gene: TRBV6-5; J gene: TRBJ1-2; CDR3 DNA: TGTGCCAGCAGTTCCCGGACAGGGGGCTACTATGGCTACACCTTC; CDR3 protein: CASSSRTGGYYGYTF
D gene: .; clone size: .; V gene: TRBV2; J gene: TRBJ1-3; CDR3 DNA: TGTGCCAGCAAACAGGGTTCTGGAAACACCATATATTTT; CDR3 protein: CASKQGSGNTIYF
D gene: TRBD1; clone size: .; V gene: TRBV19; J gene: TRBJ1-2; CDR3 DNA: TGTGCCAGTAGCGATCACAGGGGGATGGGCTACACCTTC; CDR3 protein: CASSDHRGMGYTF
D gene: TRBD1; clone size: .; V gene: TRBV6-5; J gene: TRBJ1-2; CDR3 DNA: TGTGCCAGCATTCGGGACAGGGGCGGCTATGGCTACACCTTC; CDR3 protein: CASIRDRGGYGYTF
D gene: .; clone size: .; V gene: TRBV7-9; J gene: TRBJ1-3; CDR3 DNA: TGTGCCAGCAGATTAGGACAGTACTCTGGAAACACCATATATTTT; CDR3 protein: CASRLGQYSGNTIYF
D gene: .; clone size: .; V gene: TRBV7-6; J gene: TRBJ2-3; CDR3 DNA: TGTGCCAGCAGTCCCCGGGGGTCTAGCACAGATACGCAGTATTTT; CDR3 protein: CASSPRGSSTDTQYF
D gene: TRBD1; clone size: .; V gene: TRBV5-8; J gene: TRBJ1-5; CDR3 DNA: TGTGCCAGCAGCCTCCTACAGGGGGGCAATCAGCCCCAGCATTTT; CDR3 protein: CASSLLQGGNQPQHF
D gene: .; clone size: once; V gene: TRBV9; J gene: TRBJ2-3; CDR3 DNA: TGTGCCAGCAGCGTAGTGGGCACTAGCACAGATACGCAGTATTTT; CDR3 protein: CASSVVGTSTDTQYF
D gene: .; clone size: once; V gene: TRBV4-2; J gene: TRBJ1-1; CDR3 DNA: TGTGCCAGCAGCCCGGAGACAGGTGGATCGAACACTGAAGCTTTCTTT; CDR3 protein: CASSPETGGSNTEAFF
D gene: .; clone size: .; V gene: TRBV11-2; J gene: TRBJ2-7; CDR3 DNA: TGTGCCAGCAGCTTATTAGCGACAAGCTCCTACGAGCAGTACTTC; CDR3 protein: CASSLLATSSYEQYF
D gene: .; clone size: .; V gene: TRBV5-4; J gene: TRBJ2-1; CDR3 DNA: TGTGCCAGCAGGGCGGGACCGCCGAATCGGAATGAGCAGTTCTTC; CDR3 protein: CASRAGPPNRNEQFF
D gene: TRBD2; clone size: .; V gene: TRBV7-2; J gene: TRBJ2-1; CDR3 DNA: TGTGCCACCGCTCTAGCGGGAGGGATGAACAATGAGCAGTTCTTC; CDR3 protein: CATALAGGMNNEQFF
D gene: .; clone size: .; V gene: TRBV4-2; J gene: TRBJ2-1; CDR3 DNA: TGTGCCAGCAGCCAAGGTCACAGGGGGGGATACAATGAGCAGTTCTTC; CDR3 protein: CASSQGHRGGYNEQFF
D gene: TRBD1; clone size: .; V gene: TRBV11-3; J gene: TRBJ2-3; CDR3 DNA: TGTGCCAGCAGCCCCCGGGACAGGGGAACAGATACGCAGTATTTT; CDR3 protein: CASSPRDRGTDTQYF
D gene: TRBD1; clone size: .; V gene: TRBV5-1; J gene: TRBJ2-7; CDR3 DNA: TGCGCCAGCAGCACAGGGGGCTCCTACGAGCAGTACTTC; CDR3 protein: CASSTGGSYEQYF
D gene: .; clone size: .; V gene: TRBV20-1; J gene: TRBJ2-7; CDR3 DNA: TGCAGTGCTAGTGGTAAGACAGCTAATCCCTACGAGCAGTACTTC; CDR3 protein: CSASGKTANPYEQYF
D gene: .; clone size: .; V gene: TRBV30; J gene: TRBJ1-6; CDR3 DNA: TGTGCCTGGAGTGAGGAGGAACAACAATTGAATTCACCCCTCCACTTT; CDR3 protein: CAWSEEEQQLNSPLHF
D gene: TRBD2; clone size: .; V gene: TRBV6-2/TRBV6-3; J gene: TRBJ2-6; CDR3 DNA: TGTGCCAGCAGTTTAGCCCTAGATCTACTAGCGGGAGGTTTTGGGGCCAACGTCCTGACTTTC; CDR3 protein: CASSLALDLLAGGFGANVLTF
D gene: .; clone size: .; V gene: TRBV21-1; J gene: TRBJ2-7; CDR3 DNA: TGTGCCAGCAGTCCCGACACCGACCCCTACGAGCAGTACTTC; CDR3 protein: CASSPDTDPYEQYF
D gene: TRBD1; clone size: .; V gene: TRBV6-2/TRBV6-3; J gene: TRBJ1-5; CDR3 DNA: TGTGCCAGCAGTTACGACAGGGGATCAGGTCAGCCCCAGCATTTT; CDR3 protein: CASSYDRGSGQPQHF
D gene: .; clone size: .; V gene: TRBV4-1; J gene: TRBJ2-3; CDR3 DNA: TGCGCCAGCAGCCCCGCGAGGGATACGCAGTATTTT; CDR3 protein: CASSPARDTQYF
D gene: TRBD2; clone size: .; V gene: TRBV29-1; J gene: TRBJ2-7; CDR3 DNA: TGCAGCGTTTGGACTAGCGGGAGATCCAACGAGCAGTACTTC; CDR3 protein: CSVWTSGRSNEQYF
D gene: .; clone size: .; V gene: TRBV11-2; J gene: TRBJ2-7; CDR3 DNA: TGTGCCAGCAGCCCAGAGGCTAGCATCCCCTACGAGCAGTACTTC; CDR3 protein: CASSPEASIPYEQYF
D gene: .; clone size: .; V gene: TRBV30; J gene: TRBJ2-3; CDR3 DNA: TGTGCCCACGATGGGGCGGCAGATACGCAGTATTTT; CDR3 protein: CAHDGAADTQYF
D gene: .; clone size: .; V gene: TRBV7-2; J gene: TRBJ1-1; CDR3 DNA: TGTGCCAGCAGCTTAGCAGTTGTTGAGTCCAGGTGGACTGAAGCTTTCTTT; CDR3 protein: CASSLAVVESRWTEAFF
D gene: TRBD1; clone size: .; V gene: TRBV4-1; J gene: TRBJ1-3; CDR3 DNA: TGCGCCAGCAGCCGCGTAGGGACAGCTAGCTCTGGAAACACCATATATTTT; CDR3 protein: CASSRVGTASSGNTIYF
D gene: .; clone size: .; V gene: TRBV4-3; J gene: TRBJ1-1; CDR3 DNA: TGCGCCAGCAGCCAAGCCCCGGGTCTGTTAAACACTGAAGCTTTCTTT; CDR3 protein: CASSQAPGLLNTEAFF
D gene: .; clone size: .; V gene: TRBV29-1; J gene: TRBJ1-5; CDR3 DNA: TGCAGCGTTGTAGGGCAGGGGCAGAATCAGCCCCAGCATTTT; CDR3 protein: CSVVGQGQNQPQHF
D gene: .; clone size: .; V gene: TRBV5-1; J gene: TRBJ2-5; CDR3 DNA: TGCGCCAGCAGCTTCCGGGACTTTCAAGAGACCCAGTACTTC; CDR3 protein: CASSFRDFQETQYF
D gene: .; clone size: .; V gene: TRBV18; J gene: TRBJ1-1; CDR3 DNA: TGTGCCAGCTCGGTCGGGAGAAGCGACACTGAAGCTTTCTTT; CDR3 protein: CASSVGRSDTEAFF
D gene: .; clone size: few; V gene: TRBV11-2; J gene: TRBJ2-2; CDR3 DNA: TGTGCCAGCAGCTTAGTGTCAGGGGATTTCACCGGGGAGCTGTTTTTT; CDR3 protein: CASSLVSGDFTGELFF
D gene: .; clone size: .; V gene: TRBV11-3; J gene: TRBJ2-4; CDR3 DNA: TGTGCCAGCAGCTCCCCTGGGGGGAACATTCAGTACTTC; CDR3 protein: CASSSPGGNIQYF
D gene: TRBD1; clone size: .; V gene: TRBV18; J gene: TRBJ2-2; CDR3 DNA: TGTGCCAGCTCCGACCGGGTGACAGGGCTAAGCACCGGGGAGCTGTTTTTT; CDR3 protein: CASSDRVTGLSTGELFF
D gene: .; clone size: .; V gene: TRBV2; J gene: TRBJ1-5; CDR3 DNA: TGTGCCAGCAGGTCCCGGAGCAATCAGCCCCAGCATTTT; CDR3 protein: CASRSRSNQPQHF
D gene: .; clone size: .; V gene: TRBV3-1/TRBV3-2; J gene: TRBJ1-4; CDR3 DNA: TGTGCCAGCAGCCAATCCAACAGTGGAGAAAAACTGTTTTTT; CDR3 protein: CASSQSNSGEKLFF
D gene: .; clone size: .; V gene: TRBV7-2; J gene: TRBJ1-1; CDR3 DNA: TGTGCCAGCAGCCCACAGCCCGTGAACACTGAAGCTTTCTTT; CDR3 protein: CASSPQPVNTEAFF
D gene: TRBD2; clone size: .; V gene: TRBV7-2; J gene: TRBJ2-7; CDR3 DNA: TGTGCCAGCAGCTTAGTAGGACTAGCGAGCGAGCAGTACTTC; CDR3 protein: CASSLVGLASEQYF
D gene: .; clone size: .; V gene: TRBV11-2; J gene: TRBJ2-1; CDR3 DNA: TGTGCCAGCAGCTTAGACTACCGGGACACGAGAAATGAGCAGTTCTTC; CDR3 protein: CASSLDYRDTRNEQFF
D gene: .; clone size: .; V gene: TRBV18; J gene: TRBJ1-1; CDR3 DNA: TGTGCCAGCTCACCAGGGGCGATGAACACTGAAGCTTTCTTT; CDR3 protein: CASSPGAMNTEAFF